The clone carrying this T cell receptor (beta chain) was observed once. Antigen: not known. Donors counted as nominally healthy when sampled, yet unrecorded immune exposures were likely. The data originate from a study of cytomegalovirus exposure and HLA in healthy donors. Notes on the study in general: Researchers reported that a few CMV-associated chains were confirmed in vitro as CMV antigen-specific. Reportedly, a later analysis found an Asian-associated ancestry cluster had fewer N-insertions than the roughly 700-donor mean. In an earlier analysis, in 540 or so donors, most V segments appeared productive either ~87% or ~30% of the time.

V lost 9 bases and J lost 14, with 19 bases in between. The germline gives CDR1 LNHDA, CDR2 SQIVND (reference sequence). The CDR3 spans 12 residues. The PCR ran on 60 Vbeta and 13 Jbeta primers. Profiling relied on immunoSEQ multiplex PCR, and the TCRdb table lists in-frame clones only, not all of them. The data hold roughly 230,000 clones, with more than 75% observed a single time. The rearrangement uses TRBV19 and TRBJ1-4; the D gene is possibly TRBD1 (6 bases). The source material was PBMCs. The sequence derives from a girl aged 2 to 10 in good health and CMV-seronegative. The CDR3 coding sequence is TGTGCCAGCATGGGGGGGGGCGCCAACCTGTTTTTT. Translation: CASMGGGANLFF. Full variable domain (outside the CDR3, taken from reference TRBV19 and TRBJ1-4): DGGITQSPKYLFRKEGQNVTLSCEQNLNHDAMYWYRQDPGQGLRLIYYSQIVNDFQKGDIAEGYSVSREKKESFPLTVTSAQKNPTAFYLCASMGGGANLFFGSGTQLSVL.